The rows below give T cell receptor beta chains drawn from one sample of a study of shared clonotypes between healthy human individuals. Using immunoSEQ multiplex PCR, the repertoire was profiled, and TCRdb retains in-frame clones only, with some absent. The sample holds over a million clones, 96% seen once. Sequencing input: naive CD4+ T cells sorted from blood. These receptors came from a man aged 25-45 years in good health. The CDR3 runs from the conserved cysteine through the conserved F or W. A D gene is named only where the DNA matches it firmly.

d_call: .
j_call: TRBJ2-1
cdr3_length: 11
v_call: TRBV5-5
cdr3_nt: TGTGCCAGCATGAGATACAATGAGCAGTTCTTC
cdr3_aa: CASMRYNEQFF

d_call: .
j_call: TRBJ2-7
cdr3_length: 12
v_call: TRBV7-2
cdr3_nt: TGTGCCAGCACCCTGACTGATTACGAGCAGTACTTC
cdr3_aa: CASTLTDYEQYF

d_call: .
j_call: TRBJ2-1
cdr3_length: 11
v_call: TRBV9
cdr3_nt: TGTGCCAGCAGCGCAGGACAGTTAAAGTTCTTC
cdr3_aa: CASSAGQLKFF

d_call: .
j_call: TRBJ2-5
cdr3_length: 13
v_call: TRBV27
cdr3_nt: TGTGCCAGCAGTTTAGTTTTCGGAGAGACCCAGTACTTC
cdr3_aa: CASSLVFGETQYF

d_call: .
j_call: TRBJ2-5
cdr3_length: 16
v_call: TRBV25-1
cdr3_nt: TGTGCCAGCGAGAGCGGCCTAAAAGGGCCGTCGGAGACCCAGTACTTC
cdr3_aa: CASESGLKGPSETQYF

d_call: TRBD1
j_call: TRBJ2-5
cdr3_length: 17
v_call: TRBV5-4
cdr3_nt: TGTGCCAGCAGCTTGGGTCCAGGGCAGGGGGTCCGAGAGACCCAGTACTTC
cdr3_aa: CASSLGPGQGVRETQYF

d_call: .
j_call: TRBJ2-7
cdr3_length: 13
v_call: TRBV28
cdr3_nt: TGTGCCAGCAATGGGACGCCACACTACGAGCAGTACTTC
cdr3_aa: CASNGTPHYEQYF

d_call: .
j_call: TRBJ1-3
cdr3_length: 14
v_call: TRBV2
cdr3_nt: TGTGCCAGCAGCGGGACACCGACGGAAAACACCATATATTTT
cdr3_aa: CASSGTPTENTIYF

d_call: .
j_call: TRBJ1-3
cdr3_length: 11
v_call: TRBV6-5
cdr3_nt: TGTGCCAGCAGACAGACAAACACCATATATTTT
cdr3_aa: CASRQTNTIYF

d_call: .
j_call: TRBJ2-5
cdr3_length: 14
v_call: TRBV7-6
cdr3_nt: TGTGCCAGCAGCCAGTCGGGGCTCGGGGAGACCCAGTACTTC
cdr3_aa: CASSQSGLGETQYF

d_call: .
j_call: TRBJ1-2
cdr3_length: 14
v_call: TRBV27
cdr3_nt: TGTGCCAGCAGCTATAGGGGAGGGGAGGGCGGCTACACCTTC
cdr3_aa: CASSYRGGEGGYTF

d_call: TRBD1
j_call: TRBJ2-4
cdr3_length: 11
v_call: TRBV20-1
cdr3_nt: TGCAGTTCGACGGACAGGCACATTCAGTACTTC
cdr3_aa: CSSTDRHIQYF

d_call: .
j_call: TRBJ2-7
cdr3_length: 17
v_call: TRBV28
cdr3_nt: TGTGCCAGCAGTACGAATATTAATTGGGGGACCTCCTACGAGCAGTACTTC
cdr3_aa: CASSTNINWGTSYEQYF